These T cell receptor beta chains were read from a single sample in a study of identical twins. TCRdb fed the 5' RACE reads into MiXCR, producing one record per CDR3 protein. The table records fewer than 900,000 distinct CDR3 sequences, less than 25% of them present only once. The sample was also linked to a second study, of T cells expressing NK-cell markers.

The source material was PBMCs. The receptors shown here come from a woman aged 18-29 years in good health. Each CDR3 is given with its conserved first and last residue. The order of the fields is CDR3 DNA, CDR3 protein, D gene, J gene, V gene, clone size. D genes are given only for firm matches. A row's size may be missing; if present it is once, few, many or a size class.

CDR3 DNA: TGTGCCAGCAGATGGGTACAGGGAAGCACTGAAGCTTTCTTT
CDR3 protein: CASRWVQGSTEAFF
D gene: NA
J gene: TRBJ1-1
V gene: TRBV5-6
clone size: few

CDR3 DNA: TGCAGTGCCAACCCGGGCCCCCCTGAAGCTTTCTTT
CDR3 protein: CSANPGPPEAFF
D gene: NA
J gene: TRBJ1-1
V gene: TRBV20-1
clone size: NA

CDR3 DNA: TGTGCCAGCAGCCCGGGTGGCCCTGCCGCCGAGCAGTACTTC
CDR3 protein: CASSPGGPAAEQYF
D gene: NA
J gene: TRBJ2-7
V gene: TRBV7-6
clone size: NA

CDR3 DNA: TGTGCCAGCTCACCTAAACAACCGAACACTGAAGCTTTCTTT
CDR3 protein: CASSPKQPNTEAFF
D gene: NA
J gene: TRBJ1-1
V gene: TRBV18
clone size: few

CDR3 DNA: TGTGTCAGCAGCCAAGCTGGCGGTGAGCAGTTCTTC
CDR3 protein: CVSSQAGGEQFF
D gene: NA
J gene: TRBJ2-1
V gene: TRBV7-3
clone size: once

CDR3 DNA: TGTGCCAGCGGGACAGGCCCGATGGGCACTGAAGCTTTCTTT
CDR3 protein: CASGTGPMGTEAFF
D gene: TRBD1
J gene: TRBJ1-1
V gene: TRBV12-3/TRBV12-4
clone size: NA

CDR3 DNA: TGTGCCACCAGTGATCGGACAGATATCACAGATACGCAGTATTTT
CDR3 protein: CATSDRTDITDTQYF
D gene: NA
J gene: TRBJ2-3
V gene: TRBV24-1
clone size: NA

CDR3 DNA: TGCAGCGTGGGGACAGGGGTCTACGAGCAGTACTTC
CDR3 protein: CSVGTGVYEQYF
D gene: TRBD1
J gene: TRBJ2-7
V gene: TRBV29-1
clone size: NA

CDR3 DNA: TGTGCCAGCAGCCAATCTACAGGGTACGGGCAGCCCCAGCATTTT
CDR3 protein: CASSQSTGYGQPQHF
D gene: NA
J gene: TRBJ1-5
V gene: TRBV3-1
clone size: NA

CDR3 DNA: TGTGCCAGCAGCTCTCTAACGGCTACCCCGAACACCGGGGAGCTGTTTTTT
CDR3 protein: CASSSLTATPNTGELFF
D gene: NA
J gene: TRBJ2-2
V gene: TRBV6-1
clone size: NA

CDR3 DNA: TGCGCCAGCAAGGAAGAACCGGGACTAGCAACAGATACGCAGTATTTT
CDR3 protein: CASKEEPGLATDTQYF
D gene: TRBD2
J gene: TRBJ2-3
V gene: TRBV10-2
clone size: NA

CDR3 DNA: TGTGCCAGCAGTTTGGGCAGGGAAGTAACCTACGAGCAGTACTTC
CDR3 protein: CASSLGREVTYEQYF
D gene: NA
J gene: TRBJ2-7
V gene: TRBV12-3/TRBV12-4
clone size: NA

CDR3 DNA: TGCGCCAGCAGCTTCCTCGACGGTCGCTCCTACAATGAGCAGTTCTTC
CDR3 protein: CASSFLDGRSYNEQFF
D gene: NA
J gene: TRBJ2-1
V gene: TRBV5-1
clone size: NA

CDR3 DNA: TGTGCCAGCAGCTTACGCGGGCAGGCCCAAGAGACCCAGTACTTC
CDR3 protein: CASSLRGQAQETQYF
D gene: NA
J gene: TRBJ2-5
V gene: TRBV7-8
clone size: many

CDR3 DNA: TGTGCCAGCAGCCCCCGGACGCAAGGTCTAGCCAAAAACATTCAGTACTTC
CDR3 protein: CASSPRTQGLAKNIQYF
D gene: NA
J gene: TRBJ2-4
V gene: TRBV7-9
clone size: NA

CDR3 DNA: TGCAGCGTTGAGAAGAAGGAGACCCAGTACTTC
CDR3 protein: CSVEKKETQYF
D gene: NA
J gene: TRBJ2-5
V gene: TRBV29-1
clone size: few

CDR3 DNA: TGCGCCAGCAGCTTGGAAGTGACCAAACATGGCTACACCTTC
CDR3 protein: CASSLEVTKHGYTF
D gene: NA
J gene: TRBJ1-2
V gene: TRBV5-1
clone size: NA

CDR3 DNA: TGCAGTGTCAGCGTGGGGGGAAACACCATATATTTT
CDR3 protein: CSVSVGGNTIYF
D gene: NA
J gene: TRBJ1-3
V gene: TRBV20-1
clone size: NA

CDR3 DNA: TGTGCCAGCAGCCAGGGGACAGGGGTCTACGAGCAGTACTTC
CDR3 protein: CASSQGTGVYEQYF
D gene: TRBD1
J gene: TRBJ2-7
V gene: TRBV4-2
clone size: many

CDR3 DNA: TGTGCCAGCAGCTCAATGACAGAGCAGTACTTC
CDR3 protein: CASSSMTEQYF
D gene: NA
J gene: TRBJ2-7
V gene: TRBV7-9
clone size: few

CDR3 DNA: TGTGCCAGCAGTAAGGGGCCTAGCGGCCAGTACAATGAGCAGTTCTTC
CDR3 protein: CASSKGPSGQYNEQFF
D gene: TRBD2
J gene: TRBJ2-1
V gene: TRBV6-1
clone size: NA

CDR3 DNA: TGTGCCAGCAGTCCCCCTAGCGGGGGGGCCGTAGATACGCAGTATTTT
CDR3 protein: CASSPPSGGAVDTQYF
D gene: TRBD2
J gene: TRBJ2-3
V gene: TRBV6-1
clone size: NA

CDR3 DNA: TGCGCCAGCAGCTTGGGGGGGAAGGACTACGAGCAGTACTTC
CDR3 protein: CASSLGGKDYEQYF
D gene: NA
J gene: TRBJ2-7
V gene: TRBV5-1
clone size: NA

CDR3 DNA: TGCAGTGCTGTCGGAGCTAGCTCCTACAATGAGCAGTTCTTC
CDR3 protein: CSAVGASSYNEQFF
D gene: NA
J gene: TRBJ2-1
V gene: TRBV20-1
clone size: NA

CDR3 DNA: TGTGCTAGTGCCCAACCCGGGACAGGCCCCTACGAGCAGTACTTC
CDR3 protein: CASAQPGTGPYEQYF
D gene: TRBD1
J gene: TRBJ2-7
V gene: TRBV12-5
clone size: NA

CDR3 DNA: TGTGCCAGCAGCTTTTCTCCGGGGACAGGGCCCTACGAGCAGTACTTC
CDR3 protein: CASSFSPGTGPYEQYF
D gene: TRBD1
J gene: TRBJ2-7
V gene: TRBV5-4
clone size: NA

CDR3 DNA: TGTGCCAGCAGCTTAAGGCAGCGGGAGACCCAGTACTTC
CDR3 protein: CASSLRQRETQYF
D gene: NA
J gene: TRBJ2-5
V gene: TRBV5-6
clone size: NA

CDR3 DNA: TGTGCCAGCAGTTGGGGGGCCCCTACTTACCAAGAGACCCAGTACTTC
CDR3 protein: CASSWGAPTYQETQYF
D gene: NA
J gene: TRBJ2-5
V gene: TRBV12-3/TRBV12-4
clone size: NA

CDR3 DNA: TGCAGTGCTAGGCCTAGCGGGGTCTCCTACAATGAGCAGTTCTTC
CDR3 protein: CSARPSGVSYNEQFF
D gene: TRBD2
J gene: TRBJ2-1
V gene: TRBV20-1
clone size: NA

CDR3 DNA: TGCAGCGTTGAAGATCAGGGAGTTAACACTGAAGCTTTCTTT
CDR3 protein: CSVEDQGVNTEAFF
D gene: NA
J gene: TRBJ1-1
V gene: TRBV29-1
clone size: many

CDR3 DNA: TGTGCCAGCAGCTTCCAAACAGGGGGTGAGACCCAGTACTTC
CDR3 protein: CASSFQTGGETQYF
D gene: TRBD1
J gene: TRBJ2-5
V gene: TRBV7-9
clone size: NA

CDR3 DNA: TGCGCCAGCAGCCAAGAAATTGCGGGAGCTGTAGGATCCTACGAGCAGTACTTC
CDR3 protein: CASSQEIAGAVGSYEQYF
D gene: TRBD2
J gene: TRBJ2-7
V gene: TRBV4-3
clone size: NA

CDR3 DNA: TGCAGTGCTAGAGATGGATTTGAAGAGACCCAGTACTTC
CDR3 protein: CSARDGFEETQYF
D gene: NA
J gene: TRBJ2-5
V gene: TRBV20-1
clone size: NA

CDR3 DNA: TGCGCCAGCAGGCCCCACAGGGATGAAAAACTGTTTTTT
CDR3 protein: CASRPHRDEKLFF
D gene: NA
J gene: TRBJ1-4
V gene: TRBV5-1
clone size: NA

CDR3 DNA: TGTGCCAGCAGCCAAGATGAGCATACCGGGGAGCTGTTTTTT
CDR3 protein: CASSQDEHTGELFF
D gene: NA
J gene: TRBJ2-2
V gene: TRBV3-1
clone size: NA

CDR3 DNA: TGTGCCAGCAGTTTTTATCCGGGACACGATCCCTACAATGAGCAGTTCTTC
CDR3 protein: CASSFYPGHDPYNEQFF
D gene: NA
J gene: TRBJ2-1
V gene: TRBV12-3/TRBV12-4
clone size: few

CDR3 DNA: TGCAGTGCTAGGCCAGGGGCTCGAGGCAATCAGCCCCAGCATTTT
CDR3 protein: CSARPGARGNQPQHF
D gene: NA
J gene: TRBJ1-5
V gene: TRBV20-1
clone size: few

CDR3 DNA: TGCAGTGCTTTGGGGCCGGGAAACACTGAAGCTTTCTTT
CDR3 protein: CSALGPGNTEAFF
D gene: NA
J gene: TRBJ1-1
V gene: TRBV20-1
clone size: many

CDR3 DNA: TGTGCCAGCAGTTACGCCGGAACAGATACGCAGTATTTT
CDR3 protein: CASSYAGTDTQYF
D gene: NA
J gene: TRBJ2-3
V gene: TRBV6-5
clone size: many

CDR3 DNA: TGTGCCAGCACCCCCGAAGTACAGGGCGAGCAGTACTTC
CDR3 protein: CASTPEVQGEQYF
D gene: NA
J gene: TRBJ2-7
V gene: TRBV2
clone size: NA